This T cell receptor beta chain came from a study of blood T cell repertoires in COVID-19. The wider study: The study drew acute and convalescent COVID-19 samples from the United States, Italy and Spain. PBMCs, B-cell-depleted T cells, or T cells were the source of the cDNA or gDNA that made up the material.

Per the study methods: Amplification with reference gene primers provided the estimates of nucleated cell counts. Some clones are missing from TCRdb's copy, which holds only in-frame ones; the method was immunoSEQ multiplex PCR. D and trimming were read from the DNA, whereas the V and J calls and clone size are those reported in that table. The sample has about 170,000 clones, 70% to 90% seen once; the top ten hold 2.5% to 3%. This TCR was sampled from a woman over 75 with COVID-19, enrolled during active disease. The material sequenced was peripheral blood.

CDR3 bases: TGTGCCAGCAGGCCCCAGCTAGCTGCCGACTCCTACGAGCAGTACTTC. It encodes CASRPQLAADSYEQYF. The genes are TRBV27 and TRBJ2-7, with D perhaps TRBD2 (5 bases). Trimming removed 6 bases at V and 0 bases at J, with 18 bases between. Per germline, CDR1 MNHEY and CDR2 SMNVEV (reference sequence). The CDR3 has 16 amino acids.